The 26 T cell receptor beta chains below all came from one sample that was sequenced in a study of T cell changes during pregnancy in multiple sclerosis. Sequencing used immunoSEQ multiplex PCR; TCRdb keeps in-frame clones, though not all of them. Here the sample spans approximately 40,000 clones, under 95% being singletons. The sequencing used CD8+ T cells from peripheral blood mononuclear cells, collected in the third trimester of pregnancy. Every receptor here comes from a female donor with multiple sclerosis, enrolled in a pregnancy study.

The rearrangement uses TRBV2 and TRBJ2-3; tentative D call: TRBD2 (6 bases). V lost 5 bases to trimming and J lost 5 bases, with 11 bases between them. Germline V lookup: CDR1 SNHLY, CDR2 FYNNEI. The length of the CDR3 is 13 residues. CDR3 loop: CASSYGSGDTQYF. The CDR3, as DNA: TGTGCCAGCAGTTACGGGAGCGGAGATACGCAGTATTTT.

The J gene is TRBJ2-7, the V gene TRBV5-5, with TRBD2 as a possible D gene (5 bases). The V gene lost 4 bases and the J gene lost 5 bases, with 19 bases spanning the gap. The CDR3 is 15 residues long. Germline CDR1 reads SGHKS; CDR2 reads YYEKEE (reference sequence). The CDR3 reads CASSLPLGEYDEQYF. DNA for the CDR3: TGTGCCAGCAGCCTGCCTCTTGGGGAGTATGACGAGCAGTACTTC.

The chain uses TRBV2 and TRBJ2-2; 15 bases line up with TRBD2. CDR1 is SNHLY, CDR2 FYNNEI, per germline. J gave up 0 bases and V 5 bases, and 4 bases lay outside the gene matches. This CDR3 has 18 residues. The CDR3 region has the DNA TGTGCCAGCAGTTTCGGGACTAGCGGGAGGACGAACACCGGGGAGCTGTTTTTT. It is translated as CASSFGTSGRTNTGELFF.

This clone has a single count. This sequence joins TRBV25-1 and TRBJ2-1, with 11 bases lining up with TRBD2. The CDR3 has 16 residues. Per the germline V gene, CDR1 is MGHDK and CDR2 is SYGVNS. V was clipped by 4 bases and J by 8 bases; unmatched bases: 10. CDR3 bases: TGTGCCAGCAGTGTTGTTAGCGGGAGGGCCGGGTATGAGCAGTTCTTC. As protein: CASSVVSGRAGYEQFF.

Only one count was recorded for this clone. J is TRBJ2-1 and V is TRBV9; 10 bases are a match to TRBD2. The CDR3 spans 16 residues. Germline V gene data show CDR1 as SGDLS and CDR2 as YYNGEE. With 0 bases clipped from V and 7 bases from J, the junction kept 7 bases outside the gene matches. The CDR3 DNA sequence: TGTGCCAGCAGCGTAGGGGCTAGCGGGAGTTGGAATGAGCAGTTCTTC. This sequence encodes CASSVGASGSWNEQFF.

V gene TRBV28 combines with J gene TRBJ2-7, with TRBD2 matching 7 bases. J lost 4 bases, V lost 3 bases, and 3 bases had no gene match. This CDR3 has 13 residues. Germline CDR1 is MDHEN and CDR2 is SYDVKM. CDR3 DNA: TGTGCCAGCAGTTTCGCGGGAGAGTACGAGCAGTACTTC. It translates to CASSFAGEYEQYF. The full variable domain, rest sourced from reference TRBV28 and TRBJ2-7, is DVKVTQSSRYLVKRTGEKVFLECVQDMDHENMFWYRQDPGLGLRLIYFSYDVKMKEKGDIPEGYSVSREKKERFSLILESASTNQTSMYLCASSFAGEYEQYFGPGTRLTVT.

The chain has TRBV7-9 and TRBJ2-6, with a possible D match to TRBD1 (5 bases). Per germline, CDR1 SEHNR and CDR2 FQNEAQ (reference sequence). This CDR3 spans 17 amino acids. V was trimmed by 4 bases and J by 0 bases, leaving 13 bases between them. CDR3 amino acids: CASSSQGMSSGANVLTF. DNA for the CDR3: TGTGCCAGCAGCTCCCAGGGCATGAGCTCTGGGGCCAACGTCCTGACTTTC.

This clone ranks as medium-sized. The chain employs TRBV28 and TRBJ2-7; D may be TRBD2 (5 bases). The CDR3 is 14 amino acids. Germline CDR1 reads MDHEN; CDR2 reads SYDVKM. Deletions cut 6 bases from V and 4 bases from J, with 16 bases between. The CDR3: CASSMRATQYEQYF. The CDR3 nucleotides are TGTGCCAGCAGCATGCGGGCCACCCAATACGAGCAGTACTTC.

The chain carries TRBV2 and TRBJ2-7, with 9 bases lining up with TRBD1. The germline gives CDR1 SNHLY, CDR2 FYNNEI. V trimming: 7 bases; J trimming: 5 bases; junction bases outside the gene matches: 9. The CDR3 sequence is 14 residues long. The CDR3 reads CASTGTGLMDEQYF. The CDR3 DNA is TGTGCCAGCACTGGGACAGGGCTAATGGACGAGCAGTACTTC.

This clone was recorded only once. J is TRBJ2-1 and V is TRBV9; TRBD2 matches at 10 bases. The CDR3 runs to 17 residues. J was trimmed by 8 bases and V by 1 base; bases with no gene match: 12. Germline V gives CDR1 SGDLS, CDR2 YYNGEE. This chain's CDR3 is CASSVKERASGSHEQFF. The CDR3 DNA follows: TGTGCCAGCAGCGTAAAGGAAAGGGCTAGCGGGAGCCATGAGCAGTTCTTC.

The chain employs TRBV9 and TRBJ2-3; perhaps TRBD2 as D (5 bases). Trimming removed 5 bases from V and 0 bases from J, with 13 bases in between. The CDR3 consists of 15 residues. Germline CDR1 SGDLS, CDR2 YYNGEE. The CDR3 DNA follows: TGTGCCAGCAGGAAAGCGGATACTAGCACAGATACGCAGTATTTT. Translation: CASRKADTSTDTQYF.

The chain couples TRBV10-3 to TRBJ2-1; 9 nucleotides align to TRBD2. The CDR3 is 15 residues long. V lost 8 bases to trimming and J lost 8 bases; unmatched junction nucleotides: 13. Germline assignment: CDR1 ENHRY and CDR2 SYGVKD. The CDR3 here is CAISAGGDARHEQFF. CDR3 bases: TGTGCCATCTCAGCGGGAGGAGACGCCCGGCATGAGCAGTTCTTC.

The chain links TRBV10-3 to TRBJ2-3; the D gene is possibly TRBD1 (6 bases). CDR1 is ENHRY and CDR2 is SYGVKD in the germline V gene. The CDR3 spans 13 residues. V gave up 5 bases and J gave up 5 bases, with 11 bases separating them. CDR3 DNA: TGTGCCATCAGTCGGAAAGGGGGAGATACGCAGTATTTT. This codes for CAISRKGGDTQYF.

The chain links TRBV9 to TRBJ2-3, with TRBD2 matching over 8 bases. The germline V gene encodes CDR1 SGDLS and CDR2 YYNGEE. CDR3 length: 16 amino acids. The junction had 10 bases not matched to a gene; V was cut back by 4 bases and J by 3 bases. DNA of the CDR3: TGTGCCAGCAGCTCCTCAGTGGGACTAGGAACAGATACGCAGTATTTT. Translating it yields CASSSSVGLGTDTQYF.

The chain is built from TRBV4-3 and TRBJ2-1; D is uncertain. Germline CDR1 and CDR2: LGHNA and YSLEER. The V and J ends lost 3 bases and 8 bases respectively, with 11 bases between them. The CDR3 extends over 13 amino acids. CDR3 in amino acids: CASSHPPVDEQFF. CDR3 DNA sequence: TGCGCCAGCAGCCACCCGCCGGTAGATGAGCAGTTCTTC.

The rearrangement uses TRBV6-5 and TRBJ2-7; possibly TRBD2 for D (6 bases). V was pared by 6 bases and J by 5 bases, with 14 bases between. CDR3 length equals 13 residues. Per germline, CDR1 MNHEY and CDR2 SVGAGI. The CDR3 coding sequence is TGTGCCAGCAGCCTACGGGAGAGCGACGAGCAGTACTTC. It translates to CASSLRESDEQYF.

The rearrangement uses TRBV10-3 and TRBJ1-2; possibly TRBD1 for D (6 bases). The length of the CDR3 is 12 residues. V was cut by 8 bases and J by 8 bases, with 15 bases left in between. The germline CDR1 and CDR2 sequences are ENHRY and SYGVKD. This chain's CDR3 is CAISQGTEGYTF. CDR3 nucleotides: TGTGCCATCTCACAGGGAACGGAAGGCTACACCTTC.

This rearrangement joins TRBV4-1 to TRBJ2-7, with TRBD2 as a possible D gene (6 bases). The CDR3 is 15 amino acids. Germline CDR1 reads MGHRA; CDR2 reads YSYEKL. Trimming shortened V by 3 bases and J by 2 bases, and 14 bases separated the two germline ends. As DNA, the CDR3 is TGCGCCAGCAGCCACAACACGGGACTGGCCTACGAGCAGTACTTC. Its translation is CASSHNTGLAYEQYF.

The chain carries TRBV6-1 and TRBJ1-2; 7 nucleotides align to TRBD1. Losses at the gene ends were 6 bases for V and 6 bases for J; bases not matched to a gene: 4. Germline assignment: CDR1 MNHNS and CDR2 SASEGT. The CDR3 has 12 amino acids. Here the CDR3 reads CASREQGHGYTF. CDR3 DNA sequence: TGTGCCAGCAGAGAACAGGGGCATGGCTACACCTTC.

V is TRBV27 and J is TRBJ2-5; D is perhaps TRBD2 (5 bases). There are 14 residues in the CDR3. The V end lost 4 bases, the J end lost 4 bases, and 13 bases lay between the germline ends. CDR1 and CDR2 from the germline V gene are MNHEY and SMNVEV (reference sequence). Written as DNA, the CDR3 is TGTGCCAGCAGTTCGGGGTTTGCCGGAGAGACCCAGTACTTC. This sequence encodes CASSSGFAGETQYF.

V is TRBV14 and J is TRBJ1-1; TRBD1 matches 7 bases. The CDR3 runs to 17 residues. CDR1 and CDR2 (germline): SGHDN, FVKESK. The V gene end was trimmed by 4 bases and the J gene end by 2 bases; junction bases not matched to a gene: 13. This chain's CDR3 is CASSLHRGKGSNTEAFF. The CDR3 coding sequence is TGTGCCAGCAGCCTCCACAGGGGCAAGGGTAGCAACACTGAAGCTTTCTTT.

The V and J genes are TRBV14 and TRBJ2-2; 7 bases are a match to TRBD2. Trimming at V came to 3 bases and at J to 0 bases, leaving 7 bases not matched to a gene. The CDR3 is made up of 17 amino acids. Germline assignment: CDR1 SGHDN and CDR2 FVKESK. DNA of the CDR3: TGTGCCAGCAGCCACCCTCTAGCGGAGCCGAACACCGGGGAGCTGTTTTTT. Amino acids: CASSHPLAEPNTGELFF. The full variable domain, its missing parts supplied by reference TRBV14 and TRBJ2-2, is EAGVTQFPSHSVIEKGQTVTLRCDPISGHDNLYWYRRVMGKEIKFLLHFVKESKQDESGMPNNRFLAERTGGTYSTLKVQPAELEDSGVYFCASSHPLAEPNTGELFFGEGSRLTVL.

J is TRBJ2-3 and V is TRBV4-2; 7 bases map to TRBD2. Germline V gene data show CDR1 as LGHNA and CDR2 as YNFKEQ. Unmatched junction bases numbered 9, after V lost 0 bases and J lost 0 bases. This CDR3 is 18 amino acids long. DNA for the CDR3: TGTGCCAGCAGCCAAGATCTCGCTAGCGGAACTAGCACAGATACGCAGTATTTT. Amino acid sequence: CASSQDLASGTSTDTQYF.

This rearrangement joins TRBV4-3 to TRBJ2-2, with TRBD2 identical over 7 bases. Germline-derived CDR1 and CDR2 are LGHNA and YSLEER. Trimming cost V 3 bases and J 6 bases; bases outside gene matches: 4. CDR3 length: 14 amino acids. CDR3 in DNA: TGCGCCAGCAGCCAGGGCGGACTAGCCGGGGAGCTGTTTTTT. Protein product: CASSQGGLAGELFF.

The chain uses TRBV6-5 and TRBJ2-7; D not certain. The ends were cut back, 0 bases at V and 0 bases at J, with 9 bases in the middle. Germline V CDR1 and CDR2: MNHEY, SVGAGI. This CDR3 has 15 residues. Written as DNA, the CDR3 is TGTGCCAGCAGTTACTCATGGCACTACTCCTACGAGCAGTACTTC. This gives the protein CASSYSWHYSYEQYF.

This clone was seen only once. V is TRBV7-9 and J is TRBJ2-5, with D maybe TRBD2 (5 bases). The assigned J gene may be wrong: the sequence end matches TRBJ2-7 better. Germline values: CDR1 SEHNR, CDR2 FQNEAQ (reference sequence). The CDR3 has 14 amino acids. The CDR3 nucleotides read TGTGCCAGCAGCCCCCTCCTCGGGAACTACGAGCAGTACTTC. This sequence encodes CASSPLLGNYEQYF.